A single sample is the source of the 19 T cell receptor beta chains below, sequenced in a study of vaccination and CD4 T cells after COVID-19. Treatment described: approximately 10-day PBMC culture with coronavirus spike peptide pools or control peptides (ViraFEST assay). An Oncomine TCR Beta short-read assay was used to sequence the DNA from cultured CD4+ T cells. TCRdb redid the calling of the PCR reads with MiXCR, one entry per CDR3 protein. Found here are some 9,300 distinct CDR3 sequences, about half of them singletons; the top ten hold over 20%. Their antigen targets remain unknown. Sequenced input: CD4+ T cells from blood, cultured in vitro. The receptor source for this set is a human donor who had recovered from COVID-19.

About this clonotype itself: The conserved closing phenylalanine or tryptophan is absent in this CDR3, likely reflecting a read error. The chain uses TRBV15 and TRBJ2-7; no definite D call. Trimming shortened V by 3 bases and J by 6 bases, and 9 bases separated the two germline ends. The CDR3 length is 12 residues. CDR1 and CDR2 (germline): LNHNV, YYDKDF (reference sequence). The CDR3 DNA reads as TGTGCCACCAGCAGTGTGGAGCGCGAGCAGTACCTC. Its protein is CATSSVEREQYL.

This chain uses TRBV6-1 with TRBJ2-1; D not resolved. Germline CDR1 is MNHNS and CDR2 is SASEGT. The CDR3 runs 15 residues. V lost 7 bases and J lost 0, with 13 bases in between. The CDR3 protein is CASTKDIASYNEQFF. CDR3 bases: TGTGCCAGCACCAAAGACATCGCCTCCTACAATGAGCAGTTCTTC.

In this sample, this clonotype is medium-sized. The V call is TRBV20-1, the J call TRBJ1-2, with a tentative D call TRBD1 (6 bases). This CDR3 has 13 amino acids. CDR1 is DFQATT, CDR2 SNEGSKA, per germline (reference sequence). Trimming cost V 0 bases and J 4 bases, with 9 bases left between them. The CDR3 protein is CSARDEGGYGYTF. In DNA form, the CDR3 reads TGCAGTGCTAGAGACGAAGGGGGCTATGGCTACACCTTC.

Only one count was recorded for this clonotype. The chain combines TRBV28 with TRBJ2-2; D might be TRBD1 (5 bases). The V end lost 6 bases, the J end lost 2 bases, and 13 bases lay between the germline ends. This CDR3 has 15 residues. Germline V gene lookup returns CDR1 MDHEN and CDR2 SYDVKM. CDR3 in amino acids: CASSPLDRNTGELFF. The DNA for the CDR3 is TGTGCCAGCAGCCCCTTAGACAGAAACACCGGGGAGCTGTTTTTT.

Here the CDR3 DNA reads TGTGCCACCAGTGATTGGGTAGTCTACAATGAGCAGTTCTTC. This encodes CATSDWVVYNEQFF. The chain couples TRBV24-1 to TRBJ2-1, with D unresolved. With 2 bases removed from V and 3 bases from J, the gap between germline ends came to 7 bases. Germline V gives CDR1 KGHDR, CDR2 SFDVKD. The CDR3 loop spans 14 amino acids.

By share, this clonotype counts as large. This chain connects TRBV28 to TRBJ1-1; D gene unclear. Germline V gene sequence: CDR1 MDHEN, CDR2 SYDVKM. Trimming shortened V by 2 bases and J by 11 bases, and 18 bases separated the two germline ends. CDR3 length: 14 amino acids. This CDR3 is CASSLEPGLSRAFF. The CDR3 nucleotides are TGTGCCAGCAGTTTAGAGCCCGGACTCAGCAGGGCTTTCTTT.

This clonotype showed up just once. V usage is TRBV7-2 and J usage is TRBJ1-5; no reliable D call. The length of the CDR3 is 13 residues. Trimming took 3 bases from V and 6 from J, leaving 9 bases between them. CDR1 and CDR2 from the germline V gene are SGHTA and FQGNSA. This CDR3 is CASSFRPGQPQHF. The CDR3 DNA reads TGTGCCAGCAGCTTTCGGCCGGGTCAGCCCCAGCATTTT.

This clonotype was counted a few times. The V call is TRBV5-8, the J call TRBJ2-7; a weak D match, TRBD1 (6 bases). Germline V gene sequence: CDR1 SGHTS, CDR2 YDEGEE. This CDR3 has 15 amino acids. Trimming stripped 2 bases from V and 0 bases from J, with 12 bases between. The CDR3 here is CASSFGRDTSYEQYF. The DNA of the CDR3 is TGTGCCAGCAGCTTCGGAAGGGACACCTCCTACGAGCAGTACTTC.

The chain carries TRBV2 and TRBJ1-5; D is possibly TRBD1 (5 bases). V was pared by 4 bases and J by 7 bases, with 14 bases between. Germline V gene sequence: CDR1 SNHLY, CDR2 FYNNEI. This CDR3 region has 14 residues. The CDR3 region is CASSGEAGRQPQHF. CDR3 nucleotides: TGTGCCAGCAGTGGGGAAGCGGGGCGCCAGCCCCAGCATTTT. The entire variable domain, with the rest obtained from reference TRBV2 and TRBJ1-5, is as follows: EPEVTQTPSHQVTQMGQEVILRCVPISNHLYFYWYRQILGQKVEFLVSFYNNEISEKSEIFDDQFSVERPDGSNFTLKIRSTKLEDSAMYFCASSGEAGRQPQHFGDGTRLSIL.

The rearrangement links TRBV2 to TRBJ2-3; 13 bases fit TRBD2. Germline-derived CDR1 and CDR2 are SNHLY and FYNNEI. The trim removed 8 bases at V and 4 bases at J, leaving 3 bases unmatched. The CDR3 is 14 amino acids. Here the CDR3 DNA reads TGTGCCAGCCTGGGACTAGCGGGACCAGATACGCAGTATTTT. It encodes CASLGLAGPDTQYF.

V and J are TRBV6-2 or TRBV6-3 and TRBJ2-3; D ambiguous. Germline V gene lookup returns CDR1 MNHEY and CDR2 SVGEGT. V dropped 2 bases and J dropped 0 bases, with 9 bases sitting between them. CDR3 length equals 15 residues. CDR3 in amino acids: CASSYVSYSTDTQYF. In nucleotides, the CDR3 is TGTGCCAGCAGTTACGTTTCGTACAGCACAGATACGCAGTATTTT.

This clonotype was picked up a small number of times. The chain links TRBV15 to TRBJ1-5; the D gene is possibly TRBD1 (6 bases). V gave up 0 bases and J gave up 9 bases, with 12 bases separating them. Germline CDR1 reads LNHNV; CDR2 reads YYDKDF (reference sequence). This CDR3 is built from 14 residues. The CDR3: CATSRDKGVPPQHF. The CDR3 bases are TGTGCCACCAGCAGAGATAAGGGGGTACCGCCCCAGCATTTT.

In this sample, this clonotype turned up a few times. The chain joins TRBV6-2 or TRBV6-3 to TRBJ2-5, with TRBD2 matching over 11 bases. The germline CDR1 and CDR2 sequences are MNHEY and SVGEGT. V lost 8 bases, J lost 3 bases, and 2 bases stayed unmatched. The CDR3 has 13 amino acids. The DNA for the CDR3 is TGTGCCAGCCGGGGACTAGCGGAAGAGACCCAGTACTTC. Encoded protein: CASRGLAEETQYF.

The chain uses TRBV19 and TRBJ2-7; TRBD2 agrees at 7 bases. V dropped 4 bases and J dropped 2; count of bases not matched to a gene: 5. There are 14 residues in the CDR3. Germline V CDR1 and CDR2: LNHDA, SQIVND (reference sequence). The chain's CDR3 is CASSSGGPPYEQYF. The DNA for the CDR3 is TGTGCCAGTAGTAGCGGGGGTCCCCCCTACGAGCAGTACTTC.

The DNA of the CDR3 is TGTGCCAGCAGATCGACATATCCGAACACTGAAGCTTTCTTT. Encoded protein: CASRSTYPNTEAFF. The chain uses TRBV6-1 and TRBJ1-1; D gene unclear. The CDR3 has 14 residues. V dropped 6 bases and J dropped 1 base, with 12 bases sitting between them. The germline CDR1 and CDR2 sequences are MNHNS and SASEGT.

The count of this clonotype is one. The chain joins TRBV30 to TRBJ1-5; D is ambiguous. The CDR3 covers 13 residues. V dropped 2 bases and J dropped 0 bases, with 5 bases sitting between them. Germline V CDR1 and CDR2: GTSNPN, SVGIG (reference sequence). The CDR3 DNA sequence: TGTGCCTGGAGTAGAGATAGCAATCAGCCCCAGCATTTT. It is translated as CAWSRDSNQPQHF.

The chain links TRBV20-1 to TRBJ1-2; D is uncertain. V lost 2 bases to trimming and J lost 8 bases, with 15 bases between them. CDR1 is DFQATT and CDR2 is SNEGSKA in the germline V gene (reference sequence). This CDR3 spans 13 amino acids. CDR3 region: CSARTGSGRGYTF. CDR3 sequence (DNA): TGCAGTGCTAGAACGGGGTCAGGAAGGGGCTACACCTTC.

This clonotype counts as medium-sized. An end of the junction differs from the germline gene, which may be a read error. The gene calls are TRBV20-1 and TRBJ1-1, with TRBD1 as a possible D gene (5 bases). This CDR3 contains 13 residues. The germline CDR1 and CDR2 sequences are DFQATT and SNEGSKA (reference sequence). CDR3 DNA: TGCAGTGCCAGAGACGAGGGGTGGGGTGAAGCTTTCTTT. Protein: CSARDEGWGEAFF.

The V gene is TRBV12-3 or TRBV12-4, the J gene TRBJ2-1; no definite D call. Trimming pared 5 bases from V and 5 bases from J, leaving 10 bases between. The length of the CDR3 is 13 residues. CDR3 in DNA: TGTGCCAGCAGTGACACCCTTGACAATGAGCAGTTCTTC. It yields the protein CASSDTLDNEQFF.